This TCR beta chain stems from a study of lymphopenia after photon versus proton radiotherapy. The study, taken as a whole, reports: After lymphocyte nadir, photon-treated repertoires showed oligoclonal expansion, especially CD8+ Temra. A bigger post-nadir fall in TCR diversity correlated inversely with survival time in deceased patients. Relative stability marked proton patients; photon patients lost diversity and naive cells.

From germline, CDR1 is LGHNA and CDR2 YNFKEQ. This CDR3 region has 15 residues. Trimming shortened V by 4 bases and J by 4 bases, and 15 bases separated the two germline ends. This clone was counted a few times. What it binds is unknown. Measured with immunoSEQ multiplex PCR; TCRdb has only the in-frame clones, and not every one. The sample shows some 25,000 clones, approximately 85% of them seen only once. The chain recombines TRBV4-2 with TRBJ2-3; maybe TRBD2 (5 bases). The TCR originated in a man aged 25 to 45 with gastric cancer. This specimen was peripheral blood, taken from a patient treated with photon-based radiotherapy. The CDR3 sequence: CASSRQADGADTQYF. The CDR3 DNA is TGTGCCAGCAGCCGACAAGCGGACGGAGCAGATACGCAGTATTTT.